Listed below are T cell receptor beta chains from one sample, sequenced in a study of blood T cell repertoires in COVID-19. Method: immunoSEQ multiplex PCR; TCRdb's copy keeps in-frame clones and lacks some. The repertoire has about 66,000 clones, more than 70% of them found once; the top ten carry 5.5% to 8.5%. Specimen: peripheral blood. The receptors come from a man between 50 and 59 years old with active COVID-19. The conserved cysteine and the conserved F or W are not part of the CDR3 here.

cdr3_aa,v_call,j_call
ASIGTSGPYEQY,TRBV6-5,TRBJ2-7
ASSQGAIAGGLRTDTQY,TRBV3-1/TRBV3-2,TRBJ2-3
ASRPTGMNTGELF,TRBV6-6,TRBJ2-2
ASSILLQGPGNTIY,TRBV21-1,TRBJ1-3
ATSEPGGTGELF,TRBV24-1,TRBJ2-2
ASSVTTGDKQF,TRBV10-1,TRBJ2-1
ASSRQGAGETQY,TRBV11-2,TRBJ2-5
ASSPLAGEGETQY,TRBV18,TRBJ2-5
ASSLGQNTGELF,TRBV5-1,TRBJ2-2
ASRASWGGNQPQH,TRBV6-5,TRBJ1-5
ASSLEYTVRTEAF,TRBV7-2,TRBJ1-1
ASRPGSGGTIY,TRBV6-5,TRBJ1-3
ASSLSGQENSPLH,TRBV7-8,TRBJ1-6
ASSQRPARGTQY,TRBV3-1/TRBV3-2,TRBJ2-3
ASGLAGGIYNEQF,TRBV5-4,TRBJ2-1
ASSPRQGAETEAF,TRBV18,TRBJ1-1
ASSPMLSGRLADTQY,TRBV7-2,TRBJ2-3
ASSQEGVGRSGANVLT,TRBV4-2,TRBJ2-6
ASSFSGLGSQETQY,TRBV5-1,TRBJ2-5
ASSQDRAGEQF,TRBV3-1/TRBV3-2,TRBJ2-1
ASSFRTEAF,TRBV19,TRBJ1-1
ASSPLDRDTEAF,TRBV18,TRBJ1-1
ASSGGGLAGGGGELF,TRBV9,TRBJ2-2
ASSVGWEGNQPQH,TRBV5-1,TRBJ1-5
ASSLAMWGRGQPQH,TRBV7-8,TRBJ1-5
ASTPQGVINEKLF,TRBV2,TRBJ1-4
ATSDPSPGAGGASTDTQY,TRBV24-1,TRBJ2-3
ASSRQGTEAF,TRBV2,TRBJ1-1
ASSGDSTEAF,TRBV2,TRBJ1-1
ASSPNFFQGIYNNEQF,TRBV7-9,TRBJ2-1
ASSIQGSLNTEAF,TRBV19,TRBJ1-1
ASSLAPQVRSPLH,TRBV11-2,TRBJ1-6
ASRRTGSNEKLF,TRBV7-9,TRBJ1-4
ASSQGSNTEAF,TRBV11-3,TRBJ1-1
ASSWDRGQPQH,TRBV5-1,TRBJ1-5
ASSERGANSYNEQF,TRBV5-1,TRBJ2-1
ASRRRVNEQF,TRBV6-5,TRBJ2-1
ATSRGGVSSYEQY,TRBV15,TRBJ2-7
ASRGDTFSGNTIY,TRBV19,TRBJ1-3
ASSLTTNEKLF,TRBV12-3/TRBV12-4,TRBJ1-4
ASSLAAHRVGTGELF,TRBV7-9,TRBJ2-2
ASSLLASGGMSETQY,TRBV5-1,TRBJ2-5
ASSPYPRGDYGYT,TRBV6-6,TRBJ1-2
ATSRDSETQY,TRBV15,TRBJ2-5
ASSVGQGSSYNEQF,TRBV9,TRBJ2-1
ASSAGGAYGYT,TRBV19,TRBJ1-2
ASSPPGMNTEAF,TRBV14,TRBJ1-1
ASSQGLAGYNEQF,TRBV3-1/TRBV3-2,TRBJ2-1
ASSPGGQGASTEAF,TRBV5-4,TRBJ1-1
ASSHSSGGGTTNYGYT,TRBV3-1/TRBV3-2,TRBJ1-2
ASSYVKKQGAMHLLPGTDTQY,TRBV6-9,TRBJ2-3
ASAGSGTSGRAAFGETQY,TRBV12-5,TRBJ2-5
ASSTRDRDHNEQF,TRBV11-2,TRBJ2-1
ASSVVSGFSGNTIY,TRBV9,TRBJ1-3
ASSLGRLAGAGETQY,TRBV7-2,TRBJ2-5
ASSQFFGGGNTIY,TRBV3-1/TRBV3-2,TRBJ1-3
ASSLILAGGQGEQF,TRBV7-6,TRBJ2-1
ATSDSGSGYT,TRBV24-1,TRBJ1-2
ASSPLSTSPEQF,TRBV18,TRBJ2-1